This TCR beta chain emerged from a study of T cell responses to AZD1222 COVID-19 vaccine. General study points: The donors showed a predominance of white British ancestry and of females, with possible underestimation of clonal diversity. Spike-specific TCR breadth rose after two AZD1222 doses, and depth rose as well.

TCRdb's table, derived via immunoSEQ multiplex PCR, lists solely in-frame clones and lacks some. This table has 110,000 to 150,000 clones, about 93% appearing once. The germline V and J ends were trimmed by 6 bases and 7 bases, with 19 bases remaining between them. CDR3 size: 15 residues. CDR1 and CDR2 (germline): SNHLY, FYNNEI. With respect to this clone: The antigen is not known.

The material sequenced was peripheral blood, taken on day 0 of AZD1222 vaccination. The chain employs TRBV2 and TRBJ1-5; possible D gene TRBD1, 5 bases. The sequence was obtained from an adult in good health. The CDR3 is CASRQGRSVGQPQHF. CDR3 nucleotides: TGTGCCAGCAGGCAGGGAAGGTCCGTGGGCCAGCCCCAGCATTTT.